One TCR beta chain is described in this entry. It lacks a known antigen. No base quality information exists; no much larger clone differs at one position. A FACSAria II was used to sort memory CD4+ T cells, defined as single viable CD3+CD4+CD8-CD45RO+ cells. CMV serostatus was determined with a Roche Elecsys assay detecting serum IgG against CMV pp150, pp28, p38 and p52. After the samples were thawed, total CD4+ T cells were enriched through positive selection using CD4 magnetic microbeads. The samples came from a different study that was designed specifically to examine the CD4+ T cell memory repertoire. Following standard operating procedures, peripheral blood mononuclear cells were isolated and cryopreserved, while serum was kept at -80 degrees C. Staining used CD3-PerCP (BW264/56), CD4-APC (RPA-T4), CD45RO-PE (UCHT1) and CD8-Pacific Orange (3B5) antibodies, with Sytox blue excluding non-viable cells.

The sample comes from a study of memory CD4+ T cells and cytomegalovirus serostatus (dated by TCRdb to between 2018 and 2021). Broadly, across the study: The 35 or so healthy Belgian adults in the cohort included 9 who were CMV seropositive and around 25 who were CMV seronegative. To replicate a published TCR-based CMV serostatus classifier, the study sequenced CD4+ memory TCRbeta repertoires from a Belgian cohort whose cytomegalovirus serostatus was known. Study-wide findings and limitations: The original-framework classifier achieved a median bootstrapped AUC of about 0.95 with a 95% CI of 0.76-1.00 on the Belgian cohort. The results were read as suggesting that the CMV-associated TCR signature is, for the most part, present in the CD4+ memory repertoire. For predicting CMV serostatus, the median bootstrapped AUC was about 0.95 using the original framework and less than 0.93 using a US-trained random forest. Only CD4+CD45RO+ memory cells were sequenced, in contrast to the original study, in which naive and memory CD4+ and CD8+ populations were covered. Of 150 to 200 previously reported CMV-associated TCRbeta sequences, approximately 70 appeared in the CD4+ memory repertoires, each in one to five individuals.

The Quick-DNA Microprep Kit was used to extract genomic DNA from the sorted cells. TCRbeta DNA was amplified with the immunoSEQ hsTCRbeta kit following the manufacturer's protocol. An Illumina MiSeq instrument was used to sequence the TCRbeta libraries. In the paper's pipeline: Removing out-of-frame sequences left 2,204,828 distinct TCRbeta sequences, an average of about 67,000 per individual. Two values were used to score each individual: the count of 150 to 200 previously reported CMV-associated TCRbeta sequences and the total count of productive distinct TCRbeta sequences. A beta-binomial model was reimplemented in Python, and scikit-learn random forests with default parameters were trained on data from the US cohort. On the Belgian cohort, classifier performance was reported as the median AUC, along with percentile confidence intervals, across 10,000 bootstrap iterations. As stored in TCRdb, this immuneACCESS dataset retains in-frame rearrangements with V and J assigned. A fraction of the clones does not appear; measured against another copy, unresolved V genes explain less than half of the discrepancy, and the remainder lacks a known reason. V and J calls and clone size are as listed in that table; D and trimming were resolved from the DNA. The sample table shows over 65,000 clones, and about 70% are seen once. The ten largest clones take up about 4.7% of the sample.

V loses 4 bases of germline sequence and J loses 4 bases, and the interval between the two ends is 12 bases. The germline V gene provides CDR1 SGHRS and CDR2 YFSETQ. Inclusive of the bounding cysteine and phenylalanine, the CDR3 is 13 residues long. The read is trimmed to its CDR3 DNA, 39 bases read in frame from base 1. The clonotype was recovered from an adult in good health and CMV-seropositive. The rearrangement joined TRBV5-1 to TRBJ2-7; the D gene is unclear. The specimen sequenced was memory CD4+ T cells from blood. At the DNA level, the sequence is TGCGCCAGCAGCCCGAAGGGTAGGTACGAGCAGTACTTC. Its amino acids are CASSPKGRYEQYF.